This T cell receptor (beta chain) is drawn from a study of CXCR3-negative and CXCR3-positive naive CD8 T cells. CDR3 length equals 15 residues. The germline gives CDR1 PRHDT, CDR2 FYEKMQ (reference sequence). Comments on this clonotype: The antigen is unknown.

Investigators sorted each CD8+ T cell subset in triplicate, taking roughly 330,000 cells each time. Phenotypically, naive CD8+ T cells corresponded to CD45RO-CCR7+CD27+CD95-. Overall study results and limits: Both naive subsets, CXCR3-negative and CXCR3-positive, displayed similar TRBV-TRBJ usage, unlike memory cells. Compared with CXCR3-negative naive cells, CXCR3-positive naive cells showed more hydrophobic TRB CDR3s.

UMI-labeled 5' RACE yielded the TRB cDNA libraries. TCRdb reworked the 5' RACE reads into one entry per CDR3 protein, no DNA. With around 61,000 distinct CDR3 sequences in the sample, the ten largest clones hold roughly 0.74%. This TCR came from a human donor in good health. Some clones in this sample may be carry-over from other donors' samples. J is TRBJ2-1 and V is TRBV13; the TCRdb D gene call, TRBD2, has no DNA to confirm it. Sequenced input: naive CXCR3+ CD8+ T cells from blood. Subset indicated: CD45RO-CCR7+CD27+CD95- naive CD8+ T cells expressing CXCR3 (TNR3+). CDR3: CASSLGLRTDNEQFF.